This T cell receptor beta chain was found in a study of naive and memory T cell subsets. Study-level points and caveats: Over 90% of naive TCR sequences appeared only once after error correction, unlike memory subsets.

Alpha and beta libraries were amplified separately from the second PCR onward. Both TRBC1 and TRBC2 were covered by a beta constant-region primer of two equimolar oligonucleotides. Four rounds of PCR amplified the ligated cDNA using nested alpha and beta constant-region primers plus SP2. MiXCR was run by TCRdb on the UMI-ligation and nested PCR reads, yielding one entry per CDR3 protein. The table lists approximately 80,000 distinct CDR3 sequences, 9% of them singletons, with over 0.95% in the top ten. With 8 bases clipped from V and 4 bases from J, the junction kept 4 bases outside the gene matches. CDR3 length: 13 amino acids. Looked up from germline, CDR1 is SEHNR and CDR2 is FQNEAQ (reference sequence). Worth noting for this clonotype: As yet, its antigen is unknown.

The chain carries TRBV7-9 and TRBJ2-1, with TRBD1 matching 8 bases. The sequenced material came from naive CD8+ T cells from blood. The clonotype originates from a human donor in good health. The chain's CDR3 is CASLGQEYNEQFF. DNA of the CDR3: TGTGCCAGCTTGGGACAGGAATACAATGAGCAGTTCTTC.